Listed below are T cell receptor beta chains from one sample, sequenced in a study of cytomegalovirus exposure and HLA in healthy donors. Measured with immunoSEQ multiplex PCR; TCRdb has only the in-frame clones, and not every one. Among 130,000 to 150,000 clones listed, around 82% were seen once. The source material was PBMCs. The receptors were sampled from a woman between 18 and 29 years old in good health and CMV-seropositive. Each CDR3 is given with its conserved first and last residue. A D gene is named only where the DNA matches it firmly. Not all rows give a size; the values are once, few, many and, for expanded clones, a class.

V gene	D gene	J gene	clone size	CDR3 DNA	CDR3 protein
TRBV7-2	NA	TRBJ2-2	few	TGTGCCAGCAGCGCCCAGTACACCGGGGAGCTGTTTTTT	CASSAQYTGELFF
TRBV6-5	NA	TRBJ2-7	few	TGTGCCAGCAGGCGTGAGGGTGACGCCTACGAGCAGTACTTC	CASRREGDAYEQYF
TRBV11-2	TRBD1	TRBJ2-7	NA	TGTGCCAGCAGCCCGGGACAGGGGACCTACGAGCAGTACTTC	CASSPGQGTYEQYF
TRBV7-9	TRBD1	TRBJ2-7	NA	TGTGCCAGCAGCTACCTAGACAGGGGTCCCTCCTACGAGCAGTACTTC	CASSYLDRGPSYEQYF
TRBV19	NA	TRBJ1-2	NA	TGTGCCAGTACCATCGGGGACTATGGCTACACCTTC	CASTIGDYGYTF
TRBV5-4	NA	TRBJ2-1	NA	TGTGCCAGCAGCTTGGTCGGTTACAATGAGCAGTTCTTC	CASSLVGYNEQFF
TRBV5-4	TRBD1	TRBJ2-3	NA	TGTGCCAGCAGGGGACAGGCGACAGATACGCAGTATTTT	CASRGQATDTQYF
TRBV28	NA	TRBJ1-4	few	TGTGCCAGCAGTTTATCAGAGAGGCCCCCAGCCAGTGAAAAACTGTTTTTT	CASSLSERPPASEKLFF
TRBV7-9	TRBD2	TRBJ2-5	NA	TGTGCCAGCAGTTCCCTAGCGGGGGGGATACAAGAGACCCAGTACTTC	CASSSLAGGIQETQYF
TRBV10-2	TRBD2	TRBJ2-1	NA	TGCGCCAGCAGTGAGGGGTCTAGCGGGGCTCGGTGGAATGAGCAGTTCTTC	CASSEGSSGARWNEQFF
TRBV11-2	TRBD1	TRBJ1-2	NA	TGTGCCAGCAGCTCTTTGGGGACAGGGTTTGGCGGCTACACCTTC	CASSSLGTGFGGYTF
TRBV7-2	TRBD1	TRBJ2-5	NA	TGTGCCAGCAGCATCGGACAGGGCGGAGAGACCCAGTACTTC	CASSIGQGGETQYF
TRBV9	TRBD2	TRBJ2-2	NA	TGTGCCAGCAGCAAAGCGGGGCGAACTCTAACCGGGGAGCTGTTTTTT	CASSKAGRTLTGELFF
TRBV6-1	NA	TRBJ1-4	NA	TGTGCCAGCAGTAGCGCGGGACTAACTAATGAAAAACTGTTTTTT	CASSSAGLTNEKLFF
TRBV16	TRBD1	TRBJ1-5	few	TGTGCCAGCAGCCAATTTATGGCAGGGGGCCAGTCAAATCAGCCCCAGCATTTT	CASSQFMAGGQSNQPQHF
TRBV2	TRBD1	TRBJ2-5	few	TGTGCCAGCCTTCTCAGGACAGGGGGTGCAGAGACCCAGTACTTC	CASLLRTGGAETQYF
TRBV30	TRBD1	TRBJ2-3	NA	TGTGCCTGGAACGCGGACAGGGTTAGTTTGGCAGATACGCAGTATTTT	CAWNADRVSLADTQYF
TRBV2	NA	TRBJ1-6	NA	TGTGCCAGCAGTGTAGGCCGGGATTTCTCTTCACCCCTCCACTTT	CASSVGRDFSSPLHF
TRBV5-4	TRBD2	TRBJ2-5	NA	TGTGCCAGCAGCTTGTACCGGGGGGGCGGGGAGACCCAGTACTTC	CASSLYRGGGETQYF
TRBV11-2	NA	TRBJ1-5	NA	TGTGCCAGCAGCTTATTGGGCAGGGCCGATCAGCCCCAGCATTTT	CASSLLGRADQPQHF
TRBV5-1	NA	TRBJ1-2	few	TGCGCCAGCAGCCTCGGACAGTTTCCAAACTATGGCTACACCTTC	CASSLGQFPNYGYTF
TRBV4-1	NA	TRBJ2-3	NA	TGCGCCAGCAGCCTCCAGGGCGGGGTCCCAGATACGCAGTATTTT	CASSLQGGVPDTQYF
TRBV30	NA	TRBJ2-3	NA	TGTGCCGGGACGAGCACAGATACGCAGTATTTT	CAGTSTDTQYF
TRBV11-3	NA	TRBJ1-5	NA	TGTGCCAGCAGCTTAAAGCGGGAAGGCAGCGATAGCAATCAGCCCCAGCATTTT	CASSLKREGSDSNQPQHF
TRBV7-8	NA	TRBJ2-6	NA	TGTGCCAGCAGTCGTAACTCTGGGGCCAACGTCCTGACTTTC	CASSRNSGANVLTF
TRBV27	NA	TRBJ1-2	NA	TGTGCCACCAGTCAGTCGTTCAGAGGCGACTATGGCTACACCTTC	CATSQSFRGDYGYTF
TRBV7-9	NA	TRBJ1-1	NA	TGTGCCAGCAGCCCGGGACGGACAGTAGAAGCTTTCTTT	CASSPGRTVEAFF
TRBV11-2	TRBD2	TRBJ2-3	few	TGTGCCAGCGCCGGACTAGCGGGGGCCACTAGCACAGATACGCAGTATTTT	CASAGLAGATSTDTQYF
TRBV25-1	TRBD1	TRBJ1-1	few	TGTGCCAGCTACGACAGGGCTAGCACTGAAGCTTTCTTT	CASYDRASTEAFF
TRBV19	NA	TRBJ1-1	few	TGTGCCAGTAGTATTTGGGGGCTAGACACTGAAGCTTTCTTT	CASSIWGLDTEAFF
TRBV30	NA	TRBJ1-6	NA	TGTGCCTGGAGTTCGCGAGTAGGAGAACCCCTCCACTTT	CAWSSRVGEPLHF
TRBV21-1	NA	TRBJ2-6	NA	TGTGCCAGCAGCAAAGAGCAAAGGGGCTCTAGGAGCTCTAGGGCCAACGTCCTGACTTTC	CASSKEQRGSRSSRANVLTF
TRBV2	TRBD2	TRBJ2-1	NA	TGTGCCAGCAGTGATCTCGGACTAGCGGGGGGGAATGAGCAGTTCTTC	CASSDLGLAGGNEQFF
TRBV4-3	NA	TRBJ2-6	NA	TGCGCCAGCAGCCGAGGACTGCTGATTTCTGGGGCCAACGTCCTGACTTTC	CASSRGLLISGANVLTF
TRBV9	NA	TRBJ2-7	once	TGTGCCAGCAGCGTAGGCGCGGGGGCGGACCCCTACGAGCAGTACTTC	CASSVGAGADPYEQYF
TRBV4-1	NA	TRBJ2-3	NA	TGCGCCAGCAGCCAAGAGGGGGCGAGGTATGATACGCAGTATTTT	CASSQEGARYDTQYF
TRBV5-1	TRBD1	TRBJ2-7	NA	TGCGCCAGCAGCTCCGGGACAGGGAAGTACGAGCAGTACTTC	CASSSGTGKYEQYF
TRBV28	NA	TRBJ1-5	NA	TGTGCCAGCCCCCCCCTGGGGGGGGGCAATCAGCCCCAGCATTTT	CASPPLGGGNQPQHF
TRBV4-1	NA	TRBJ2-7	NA	TGCGCCAGCAGCCAAGTCAGGGTCAGCGAGCAGTACTTC	CASSQVRVSEQYF
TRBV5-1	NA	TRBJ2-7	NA	TGCGCCAGCAGCTCGCGGGGGCAGCCTGCCGAGCAGTACTTC	CASSSRGQPAEQYF
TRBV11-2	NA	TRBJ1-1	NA	TGTGCCAGCAGCCTTCGACAGAACACTGAAGCTTTCTTT	CASSLRQNTEAFF
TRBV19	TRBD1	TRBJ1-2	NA	TGTGCCGCCACGCCGACAGGGAGATCGACCTATGGCTACACCTTC	CAATPTGRSTYGYTF
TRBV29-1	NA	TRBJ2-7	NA	TGCAGCGTTGATAAGCCAGGGCAAGACGAGCAGTACTTC	CSVDKPGQDEQYF
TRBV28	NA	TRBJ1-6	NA	TGTGCCAGCAGGGGGGGGCACAGCCTTAATAATTCACCCCTCCACTTT	CASRGGHSLNNSPLHF
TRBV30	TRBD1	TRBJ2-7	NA	TGTGCCTGGGGACAGGGCTACGAGCAGTACTTC	CAWGQGYEQYF
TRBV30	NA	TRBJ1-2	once	TGTGCCTGGAGTGGACTAACGGACTATGGCTACACCTTC	CAWSGLTDYGYTF
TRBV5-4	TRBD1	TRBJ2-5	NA	TGTGCCAGCAGCTTGTGGGACAGGGGACAAGAGACCCAGTACTTC	CASSLWDRGQETQYF
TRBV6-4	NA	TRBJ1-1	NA	TGTGCCAGCAGTGGGGTCCATGGAGGGGTGAACACTGAAGCTTTCTTT	CASSGVHGGVNTEAFF
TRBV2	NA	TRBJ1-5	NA	TGTGCCAGCAGTGAGGGGACAAGGGAGCAGCCCCAGCATTTT	CASSEGTREQPQHF
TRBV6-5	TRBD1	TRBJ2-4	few	TGTGCCAGCAAACCGGGACAGGGGTCGAACATTCAGTACTTC	CASKPGQGSNIQYF
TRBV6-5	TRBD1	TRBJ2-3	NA	TGTGCCAGCAGTTACCGGGACAGGGGTGTAGATACGCAGTATTTT	CASSYRDRGVDTQYF
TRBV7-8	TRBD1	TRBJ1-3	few	TGTGCCAGCAGCTTCGCCACAGGGGGCCCCTCTGGAAACACCATATATTTT	CASSFATGGPSGNTIYF